Below, one TCR beta chain is given with its context. Its antigen remains unidentified. A much larger clone lies one base from this, so it may be a read error. The data are from a study of blood T cells in healthy people across ages. Overall study results and limits: Researchers said unsorted PBMCs prevented a conclusive naive versus antigen-experienced comparison. Because donor CMV status was unknown, expanded clonotype changes were possibly confounded.

V shed 4 bases and J shed 2 bases, with 9 bases lying between them. Germline CDR1 reads SGHRS; CDR2 reads YFSETQ. The CDR3 contains 14 residues. The sample, about 9.2 milliliters of peripheral blood, was drawn from each donor. For the second PCR, which ran for about 7 to 11 cycles, a sample-barcoded 5' primer and a J-beta primer mix were used. Template switching added a 12-random-nucleotide identifier to every cDNA molecule. MiXCR was run by TCRdb on the 5' RACE reads, yielding one entry per CDR3 protein. This table has more than 650,000 distinct CDR3 sequences, 20% to 30% appearing once. The sample was also reused in another study, on T cells of mothers and their children.

The clonotype comes from a boy aged 5-17 years in good health. The genes are TRBV5-1 and TRBJ1-4; D remains ambiguous. Input material: blood. CDR3 region: CASSPNQTNEKLFF. The CDR3 nucleotides read TGCGCCAGCAGCCCAAATCAGACTAATGAAAAACTGTTTTTT.